The present T cell receptor beta chain was sequenced within a study of cytomegalovirus exposure and HLA in healthy donors (dated by TCRdb to about 2017). Notes on the research overall: According to an earlier analysis of 587 of the donors, roughly 180 million T cells yielded over 100 million unique TCR beta sequences and roughly 280 Gb of sequence data. In an earlier analysis of 500 to 650 of the donors, high-throughput TCR beta sequencing was used to judge whether each TCR beta V gene segment behaved as functional or pseudogenic. HLA typing covered class I and class II loci at four-digit resolution. In the later analysis, no new phenotypic data were used to find candidate immune exposures; instead, reliance was placed on TCR beta sequences and their occurrence across donors. In a later genetic analysis, genome-wide SNP genotypes for about 60% of the 666 donors were used, and that subset was treated as a discovery cohort. Donor age, sex, ethnicity and CMV serostatus were compiled alongside the repertoire data. Because of strong linkage in the cohort, 4 to 6 DR-DQ haplotypes were treated as single units for association and clustering. The study aimed to test whether cataloging public T cell receptors could reveal signatures of past pathogen exposure. Of the roughly 400 genotyped donors, approximately 82% fell in the genetic ancestry cluster associated with self-reported Caucasian donors. The number of typed donors differed by locus: about 620-640 for A, B, C, DRB1 and DQB1; approximately 530 for DQA1; approximately 600 for DPA1; and 450 to 480 for DPB1. To predict cytomegalovirus infection status, the study combined high-throughput TCR immunosequencing, statistical association of individual TCRs with disease status, and machine learning. Roughly 300 gigabases of sequencing data and 78 million or so unique TCR sequences were included in an early release covering around 650 HLA-typed donors. On average, around 200,000 unique TCR beta nucleotide sequences were sequenced per donor among fewer than 500 genotyped donors of the cohort, with about 19% of those sequences being non-productive. Besides the first cohort of more than 650 subjects, a separate validation cohort made up of over a hundred different subjects was used. A later analysis re-analyzed previously published TCR beta repertoires from 500 to 700 donors and added high-resolution HLA genotyping to study TCR occurrence patterns. All discovery cohort repertoires had been generated on a single sequencing platform. The study profiled the T cell repertoires of under 850 subjects by immunosequencing and related them to cytomegalovirus serostatus. Here is what the overall study found, with its caveats: The classifier was reported to diagnose cytomegalovirus status with high specificity and sensitivity in both the original and validation cohorts. Compared with the roughly 700-donor mean, donors in an Asian-associated ancestry cluster had fewer N-insertions in productive TCRs, according to a later genetic analysis. Broadly in line with IMGT annotations, most TCR beta V segments showed up in productive rearrangements about 87% or about 30% of the time in an earlier analysis of around 550 of the donors. Only TCR beta chains were sequenced in this cohort, and the absence of alpha or paired-chain data limited detectable features. Because counts were too low, 15 to 20 rarely observed V segments, including chromosome 9 orphons, were excluded from the earlier analysis of 587 of the donors. In a later analysis, TCR association rates were found to vary across HLA loci, with the most associated TCRs seen for DRB1 alleles and the fewest for HLA-C alleles. Because HLA typing was missing for some donors at each locus, association tests included only the typed subset. A later analysis found that most CMV-associated TCR beta chains appeared HLA-restricted, with HLA associations seemingly driven largely by CMV exposure. In a later analysis, HLA-associated TCR beta chains showed more clonal expansion and lower generation probabilities than non-associated chains that were equally common. For the cohort, immune exposure information was limited to CMV serostatus. Roughly uniform sequencing depth across donors was assumed in presence/absence analyses, although this assumption may not hold. A later analysis reported that several top co-occurrence clusters appeared linked to parvovirus B19, influenza, CMV and Epstein-Barr virus. In vitro tests confirmed that a few of the cytomegalovirus-associated TCR beta chains recognize cytomegalovirus antigens. The authors suggested that the approach could potentially be generalized to other disease states and immunological phenotypes. V-gene and J-gene trimming of TCR beta chains was associated with a missense DCLRE1C variant in a later genetic analysis, and the association was replicated in an independent cohort. The sequencing pipeline was judged likely to have produced a cluster of highly shared sequence variants as a technical artifact. A later analysis associated 16,951 TCR beta sequences with specific HLA alleles at a false discovery rate of 0.05. While some public TCRs were present in many individuals, most TCR sequences turned up only very rarely across donors. When HLA alleles, especially DR and DQ, strongly co-occurred, attributing TCR associations to individual alleles was difficult. A further reported finding was that TCR beta sequences accurately predicted the HLA-A and HLA-B alleles for most subjects in the first cohort. Some IMGT-functional V segments, including TRBV6-2 and TRBV6-3, could not be told apart with the 87-base-pair reads, so those segments were excluded. The study listed 170 or so TCR beta chains as associated with cytomegalovirus. Linkage disequilibrium might explain the correlated functional status among segregating V segments, but an unknown experimental factor could not be ruled out.

Library creation used the immunoSEQ multiplex PCR assay. The multiplex PCR relied on a mix of 60 forward primers for TCR Vbeta segments and 13 reverse primers for TCR Jbeta segments. A multiplex PCR assay on genomic DNA amplified the CDR3 region of rearranged TCR beta genes. Amplified TCR beta libraries were sequenced as 87-base-pair reads on the Illumina HiSeq System. The original methods were these. A later analysis tallied around 87 million unique TCR beta chains across the 700 or so repertoires, and around 10 million of those chains were shared by two or more donors. A nearest-neighbor algorithm error-corrected the raw reads and collapsed the reads into unique sequences, merging closely related sequences to remove PCR and sequencing errors. To assign V, D and J gene segments, CDR3 sequences were aligned to IMGT reference sequences. Each retained sequence needed at least a six-nucleotide match to both a V gene segment and a J gene segment. A rearrangement was called productive if the CDR3 had no stop codons and remained in frame with V and J, and every other rearrangement was called non-productive. CDR3 was defined according to IMGT convention as the region running from the second conserved V-encoded cysteine to the conserved J-encoded phenylalanine. The earlier analysis of some 580 of the donors excluded any sequence lacking an unambiguous match to a single V gene segment. In an earlier analysis of about 590 of the donors, a V segment was called functional when productive rearrangements were above 56.7%, and segregating when the standard deviation between donors exceeded 5%. A statistical classification framework was developed to diagnose cytomegalovirus status using the catalog of TCR beta chain sequences. In a later analysis, V and J genes were assigned by comparing TCR nucleotide sequences against IMGT/GENE-DB human TR gene sequences. In a later analysis, CDR3 sequences and most-parsimonious VDJ recombination scenarios were assigned using the TCRdist pipeline. In a later analysis, each TCR beta chain was defined by its CDR3 amino acid sequence together with its V-gene family, and reads lacking a unique V-gene family were excluded. As a way to deal with suspected cross-contamination and a sequencing artifact, a later analysis dropped 500 to 700 nucleotide sequences that were highly shared and had low generation probability. For each public chain, a later analysis derived a clonal expansion index from normalized ranks of inferred template counts within each repertoire. In a later analysis, generation probabilities were computed using a VDJ recombination model fitted to out-of-frame rearrangements, and the results were checked against IGoR. In a later analysis, hypergeometric tests were used to score TCR-TCR, TCR-HLA and TCR-CMV co-occurrence, with a repertoire-size bias correction applied to TCR pairs. A later analysis estimated false discovery rates by permuting HLA or CMV assignments 20 times. In a later analysis, co-occurring TCRs were grouped with DBSCAN, and TCRdist sequence similarity was added when clustering was performed within HLA-allele-positive subsets. For co-occurrence clustering, repertoires with fewer than 30,000 or more than 120,000 public chains were excluded, along with four to six repertoires with anomalous nucleotide sharing. As stored in TCRdb, this immuneACCESS dataset retains in-frame rearrangements with V and J assigned. A fraction of the clones does not appear; measured against another copy, unresolved V genes explain less than half of the discrepancy, and the remainder lacks a known reason. Clone size and the V and J calls come from that table; the DNA yielded D and trimming. The sample has 150,000 to 200,000 clones on record, about 69% of them singletons. The ten top clones hold about 2.5% of the sample.

The cohort consisted of hundreds of healthy bone marrow donors. At the time of sampling, all cohort members were nominally healthy, though unrecorded immune exposures were likely present. Of the roughly 700 cohort members, nearly 300 had a positive CMV serostatus and roughly 370 had a negative one, while no CMV serostatus was recorded for the donor. Every donor gave a peripheral blood sample, and the peripheral blood mononuclear cells from that sample were used for TCR beta sequencing. Genomic DNA was extracted from the blood cell samples with the Qiagen DNeasy Blood Extraction Kit. On this clone itself: This clone's antigen is unknown. One base away there is no much larger clone; base qualities are not given.

The germline V gene (reference sequence) supplies CDR1 LNHDA and CDR2 SQIVND. The CDR3 numbers 17 residues from cysteine through phenylalanine. Just the 51-base CDR3 DNA is kept, in frame starting at base 1. Relative to germline, V is missing 3 bases and J is missing 0 bases, with 6 bases of the junction outside any gene match. The rearranged chain carries TRBV19 and TRBJ2-7, and TRBD2 matches 12 of the central bases. This TCR was sampled from a human donor in good health. The source material was PBMCs. The CDR3 reads as follows: CASSITLAGGSSYEQYF. The DNA reads TGTGCCAGTAGTATCACCCTAGCGGGGGGGAGCTCCTACGAGCAGTACTTC.